This T cell receptor beta chain is drawn from a study of blood T cell repertoires in COVID-19. J gave up 7 bases and V 0 bases, and 8 bases lay outside the gene matches. There are 16 residues in the CDR3. CDR1 and CDR2 (germline): SGDLS, YYNGEE. Measured with immunoSEQ multiplex PCR; TCRdb has only the in-frame clones, and not every one. Seen here are 250,000 to 350,000 clones, around 89% observed once, and the top ten hold around 0.8%. The J gene is TRBJ2-1, the V gene TRBV9, with 9 positions matching TRBD2. Sequenced sample: peripheral blood. This receptor was identified in a man aged 25 to 40 with acute or convalescent COVID-19. This chain's CDR3 is CASSVAGPSGKNEQFF. The CDR3 nucleotides are TGTGCCAGCAGCGTAGCTGGGCCTAGCGGGAAGAATGAGCAGTTCTTC.